The present T cell receptor (beta chain) was sequenced within a study of shared clonotypes between healthy human individuals. As processed by the authors: ImmunoSEQ junction-only sequences lacked quality scores, so their filtering differed. The data were produced by immunoSEQ multiplex PCR, yet TCRdb's version contains in-frame clones alone and is incomplete. D and trimming were read from the DNA, whereas the V and J calls and clone size are those reported in that table. The sample has roughly 330,000 clones, 74% seen once. Trimming pared 7 bases from V and 1 base from J, leaving 17 bases between. This CDR3 is 15 amino acids long. Germline CDR1 and CDR2: MNHNY and SVGAGI (reference sequence). There were only Caucasian adults among the donors, and all lived in Nashville, Tennessee.

This TCR was sampled from a man younger than 45 in good health. The chain carries TRBV6-6 and TRBJ2-7, with D possibly TRBD2 on 5 matching bases. The sequencing sample was made of memory CD4+ T cells sorted from blood. Regarding subset: CD45RA-negative fraction. The CDR3 sequence is CASTNPSGVSYEQYF. In DNA, the CDR3 is TGTGCCAGCACCAACCCCTCCGGGGTGTCCTACGAGCAGTACTTC.